The 26 T cell receptor beta chains listed next were all sequenced from one sample in a study of blood T cell repertoires in COVID-19. Libraries were prepared by immunoSEQ multiplex PCR; TCRdb keeps only in-frame clonotypes and omits some of them. This table holds about 140,000 clones, around 81% found once. Sequenced input: peripheral blood. The receptor set was obtained from a woman aged 55-70 years with acute or convalescent COVID-19.

The chain carries TRBV20-1 and TRBJ1-5; D may be TRBD1 (5 bases). CDR1 and CDR2 (germline): DFQATT, SNEGSKA (reference sequence). This CDR3 comprises 15 residues. V lost 3 bases and J 5 bases, leaving 17 bases between the germline ends. The chain's CDR3 is CSASEVWGGDQPQHF. The CDR3 DNA sequence: TGCAGTGCTAGTGAAGTTTGGGGAGGGGATCAGCCCCAGCATTTT.

The V and J genes are TRBV4-2 and TRBJ1-3; a possible D gene is TRBD1 (6 bases). With 0 bases removed from V and 2 bases from J, the gap between germline ends came to 8 bases. This CDR3 region has 15 residues. Germline V CDR1 and CDR2: LGHNA, YNFKEQ. CDR3 sequence reads: CASSQDRGAGNTIYF. The CDR3 bases are TGTGCCAGCAGCCAAGACAGGGGAGCTGGAAACACCATATATTTT.

The J gene is TRBJ1-6, the V gene TRBV27; D gene uncertain. The germline CDR1 and CDR2 sequences are MNHEY and SMNVEV (reference sequence). V lost 2 bases to trimming and J lost 9 bases, with 5 bases between them. The CDR3 is 12 residues long. CDR3 in amino acids: CASSLGGSPLHF. The CDR3 bases are TGTGCCAGCAGTTTAGGAGGTTCACCCCTCCACTTT.

The rearrangement joins TRBV7-9 to TRBJ2-7; D uncertain. The germline V and J ends were trimmed by 1 base and 6 bases, with 4 bases remaining between them. This CDR3 contains 11 residues. Germline CDR1 SEHNR, CDR2 FQNEAQ (reference sequence). CDR3 protein: CASSLGAEQYF. CDR3 DNA sequence: TGTGCCAGCAGCTTAGGGGCCGAGCAGTACTTC.

V gene TRBV6-4 combines with J gene TRBJ2-2; TRBD1 matches 7 bases. Trimming at V came to 6 bases and at J to 1 base, leaving 2 bases not matched to a gene. CDR1 is MRHNA and CDR2 is SNTAGT in the germline V gene. The CDR3 spans 14 residues. The chain's CDR3 is CASRRDRNTGELFF. For the CDR3, the DNA is TGTGCCAGCAGACGGGACAGGAACACCGGGGAGCTGTTTTTT.

This chain links TRBV11-2 with TRBJ2-7; D is uncertain. This CDR3 has 13 amino acids. V was trimmed by 0 bases and J by 3 bases, leaving 6 bases between them. CDR1 is SGHAT, CDR2 FQNNGV, per germline. CDR3: CASSLDKSYEQYF. CDR3 bases: TGTGCCAGCAGCTTAGATAAGAGCTACGAGCAGTACTTC.

This chain joins TRBV9 and TRBJ1-3; D is ambiguous. From germline, CDR1 is SGDLS and CDR2 YYNGEE. V lost 4 bases and J 3 bases, leaving 11 bases between the germline ends. This CDR3 region has 14 residues. The CDR3, as DNA: TGTGCCAGCAGCCCCGGGGTAGATGGAAACACCATATATTTT. Translation gives CASSPGVDGNTIYF.

V usage is TRBV7-8 and J usage is TRBJ1-5; possibly TRBD1 for D (5 bases). V was pared by 1 base and J by 6 bases, with 13 bases between. Germline V CDR1 and CDR2: SGHVS, FQNEAQ. This CDR3 is 15 amino acids long. CDR3 protein: CASSLVPGFTQPQHF. CDR3 bases: TGTGCCAGCAGCTTAGTGCCAGGGTTCACTCAGCCCCAGCATTTT.

The V and J genes are TRBV9 and TRBJ1-1; 7 bases are a match to TRBD1. CDR1 is SGDLS, CDR2 YYNGEE, per germline. V lost 5 bases to trimming and J lost 0 bases; unmatched junction nucleotides: 4. This CDR3 has 14 residues. The CDR3 here is CASSGQAMNTEAFF. The CDR3 DNA follows: TGTGCCAGCAGTGGACAGGCCATGAACACTGAAGCTTTCTTT. Variable domain in full (rest from reference TRBV9 and TRBJ1-1): DSGVTQTPKHLITATGQRVTLRCSPRSGDLSVYWYQQSLDQGLQFLIQYYNGEERAKGNILERFSAQQFPDLHSELNLSSLELGDSALYFCASSGQAMNTEAFFGQGTRLTVV.

This clone was seen once. The chain recombines TRBV7-8 with TRBJ2-1, with 7 bases matching TRBD2. Germline assignment: CDR1 SGHVS and CDR2 FQNEAQ. There are 15 residues in the CDR3. V gave up 7 bases and J gave up 1 base; unmatched junction bases: 7. The CDR3 spells CASTLLAESYNEQFF. CDR3 nucleotides: TGTGCCAGCACCCTCCTAGCGGAGTCCTACAATGAGCAGTTCTTC.

This sequence joins TRBV10-3 and TRBJ1-1; 8 bases map to TRBD1. Germline assignment: CDR1 ENHRY and CDR2 SYGVKD. The length of the CDR3 is 16 residues. The V gene end was trimmed by 0 bases and the J gene end by 11 bases; junction bases not matched to a gene: 14. DNA for the CDR3: TGTGCCATCAGTGAGTCAAGTGGCAGGGGGCCTTCAAAGGCTTTCTTT. Translated, it gives CAISESSGRGPSKAFF.

The gene calls are TRBV29-1 and TRBJ2-7; TRBD1 matches at 8 bases. CDR3 size: 11 residues. J gave up 6 bases and V 4 bases, and 2 bases lay outside the gene matches. Germline CDR1 SQVTM, CDR2 ANQGSEA. In DNA, the CDR3 is TGCAGCGTTGGGGACAGGATCGAGCAGTACTTC. The encoded protein is CSVGDRIEQYF.

The chain uses TRBV4-1 and TRBJ2-1, with TRBD2 identical over 7 bases. The CDR3 spans 16 residues. Losses at the gene ends were 4 bases for V and 2 bases for J; bases not matched to a gene: 8. Germline lookup yields CDR1 MGHRA and CDR2 YSYEKL. The CDR3 loop is CASSRSAAGPYNEQFF. The DNA for the CDR3 is TGCGCCAGCAGCCGGTCCGCAGCGGGACCCTACAATGAGCAGTTCTTC.

This chain links TRBV28 with TRBJ2-1; D is undetermined. The V gene lost 6 bases and the J gene lost 0 bases, with 15 bases spanning the gap. Germline values: CDR1 MDHEN, CDR2 SYDVKM. This CDR3 has 16 amino acids. The CDR3 spells CASRLRTASSYNEQFF. The CDR3 DNA reads TGTGCCAGCAGGCTTAGAACCGCTAGCTCCTACAATGAGCAGTTCTTC.

The rearrangement uses TRBV6-1 and TRBJ1-5; D is undetermined. Germline CDR1 reads MNHNS; CDR2 reads SASEGT. V was shortened by 3 bases and J by 8 bases, with 11 bases between the two germline ends. The CDR3 runs to 13 residues. CDR3 sequence reads: CASSDGELEPQHF. DNA of the CDR3: TGTGCCAGCAGTGATGGGGAGTTGGAGCCCCAGCATTTT.

J is TRBJ1-1 and V is TRBV12-3 or TRBV12-4, with 8 bases lining up with TRBD1. V lost 6 bases and J lost 10; bases outside the gene matches: 4. CDR3 length: 11 amino acids. The CDR3 spells CASSLTGAAFF. The CDR3 DNA is TGTGCCAGCAGCTTGACAGGGGCAGCTTTCTTT.

The CDR3 is CASSLVYGSYEQYF. DNA for the CDR3: TGTGCCAGCAGCTTGGTGTACGGCTCCTACGAGCAGTACTTC. The V and J genes are TRBV5-6 and TRBJ2-7; D is unclear. CDR1 is SGHDT and CDR2 is YYEEEE in the germline V gene. The CDR3 loop spans 14 amino acids. Trimming left V 0 bases short and J 0 bases short, with 7 bases between. Filled out from reference TRBV5-6 and TRBJ2-7, the complete variable domain reads DAGVTQSPTHLIKTRGQQVTLRCSPKSGHDTVSWYQQALGQGPQFIFQYYEEEERQRGNFPDRFSGHQFPNYSSELNVNALLLGDSALYLCASSLVYGSYEQYFGPGTRLTVT.

This clone has just a few counts. The CDR3 region is CASSPPLSSYNEQFF. The CDR3 DNA follows: TGTGCCAGCTCACCACCTCTAAGCTCCTACAATGAGCAGTTCTTC. The V and J genes are TRBV18 and TRBJ2-1; D remains ambiguous. The CDR3 is 15 residues long. V lost 0 bases and J lost 0, with 6 bases in between. Germline loops: CDR1 KGHSH, CDR2 LQKENI.

The chain recombines TRBV28 with TRBJ1-1; perhaps TRBD1 as D (6 bases). Trimming took off 3 bases at V and 4 bases at J, with 9 bases between the two ends. The CDR3 length is 13 residues. Germline assignment: CDR1 MDHEN and CDR2 SYDVKM. In nucleotides, the CDR3 is TGTGCCAGCAGTTTTCAGGGGATCACTGAAGCTTTCTTT. Amino acids: CASSFQGITEAFF.

The chain employs TRBV16 and TRBJ1-1; the D gene is possibly TRBD1 (5 bases). Germline V gene sequence: CDR1 KGHSY, CDR2 FQNENV. V lost 6 bases and J lost 6, with 14 bases in between. This CDR3 contains 13 residues. DNA for the CDR3: TGTGCCAGCAGACTACCGGGGGGGGCTGAAGCTTTCTTT. Amino acids: CASRLPGGAEAFF.

The CDR3 sequence: CASSVGPGEDNSPLHF. CDR3 in DNA: TGTGCCAGCAGCGTAGGGCCAGGGGAAGATAATTCACCCCTCCACTTT. This chain uses TRBV9 with TRBJ1-6, with D possibly being TRBD1 (6 bases). Germline V gene lookup returns CDR1 SGDLS and CDR2 YYNGEE. The germline V and J ends were trimmed by 0 bases and 5 bases, with 12 bases remaining between them. The CDR3 is 16 residues long.

The V gene is TRBV12-3 or TRBV12-4, the J gene TRBJ2-2, with no clear D. V lost 8 bases, J lost 8 bases, and 6 bases lay in between. The CDR3 sequence is 10 residues long. The CDR3 nucleotides are TGTGCCAGCGGCGGTGGGGAGCTGTTTTTT. As protein: CASGGGELFF.

The rearrangement joins TRBV7-9 to TRBJ2-7, with 7 bases fitting TRBD1. The V gene's germline CDR1 is SEHNR and CDR2 FQNEAQ (reference sequence). Germline trimming cut 1 base from V and 1 base from J; bases unmatched to any gene: 7. CDR3 length: 16 amino acids. The CDR3 sequence: CASSLVRTGISYEQYF. The CDR3 DNA follows: TGTGCCAGCAGCTTAGTCCGGACAGGAATATCCTACGAGCAGTACTTC. The whole variable domain, remainder taken from reference TRBV7-9 and TRBJ2-7, is DTGVSQNPRHKITKRGQNVTFRCDPISEHNRLYWYRQTLGQGPEFLTYFQNEAQLEKSRLLSDRFSAERPKGSFSTLEIQRTEQGDSAMYLCASSLVRTGISYEQYFGPGTRLTVT.

V is TRBV15 and J is TRBJ2-5; D not resolved. Looked up from germline, CDR1 is LNHNV and CDR2 is YYDKDF (reference sequence). This CDR3 has 14 amino acids. Trimming shortened V by 0 bases and J by 1 base, and 6 bases separated the two germline ends. The CDR3 reads CATSRDRVQETQYF. CDR3 bases: TGTGCCACCAGCAGAGATAGAGTCCAAGAGACCCAGTACTTC.

The table lists this clone with a count of one. This sequence joins TRBV19 and TRBJ1-1, with D hard to call. Germline CDR1 LNHDA, CDR2 SQIVND (reference sequence). The length of the CDR3 is 13 residues. Trimming pared 1 base from V and 7 bases from J, leaving 10 bases between. The CDR3 protein is CASSIARGDEAFF. CDR3 coding DNA: TGTGCCAGTAGTATAGCACGGGGAGATGAAGCTTTCTTT.

This clone was seen a single time. One base away lies a much larger clone, so this may be a sequencing read error. Other DNA sequences of this sample code for an identical CDR3. Here the CDR3 DNA reads TGTGCCAGCAGCTTAGGACAGGGTAGCACTGAAGCTTTCTTT. This translates into CASSLGQGSTEAFF. The gene calls are TRBV11-2 and TRBJ1-1, with TRBD1 matching over 7 bases. CDR3 length equals 14 residues. CDR1 is SGHAT and CDR2 is FQNNGV in the germline V gene. The J segment lost 4 bases and the V segment lost 1 base, leaving 3 bases of the junction unmatched.